This TCR beta chain is drawn from a study of T cells in Graves' hyperthyroidism and ophthalmopathy. Uncontrolled infections, other autoimmune diseases, pregnancy or lactation led to exclusion of patients. Based on clinical symptoms, serum thyroxine and TRAb, thyroid ultrasound and orbital computed tomography, diagnoses were reached. Germline CDR1 reads DFQATT; CDR2 reads SNEGSKA (reference sequence). V was cut by 5 bases and J by 0 bases, with 5 bases left in between. The CDR3 consists of 13 residues. The investigators amplified TCR beta CDR3 regions from RNA transcripts. Primed by the HTBI set, a first-round RT-PCR was run on the TCR CDR3. MiXCR, applied by TCRdb to the multiplex PCR reads, yields one record per CDR3 protein. The sample holds 450,000 to 550,000 distinct CDR3 sequences, approximately 25% seen once.

The clonotype was recovered from a woman under 40 with Graves' ophthalmopathy. This chain links TRBV20-1 with TRBJ2-6; D remains ambiguous. The sample taken for sequencing was blood. The CDR3 DNA sequence: TGCAGTGCTTACTCCTCTGGGGCCAACGTCCTGACTTTC. This codes for CSAYSSGANVLTF.